This passage covers 3 T cell receptor beta chains from one sample sequenced in a study of cytomegalovirus exposure and HLA in healthy donors. PCR employed 60 Vbeta and 13 Jbeta primers. Generated by immunoSEQ multiplex PCR, the TCRdb table keeps only in-frame clones and is missing some. This table has 75,000 to 95,000 clones, over 50% appearing once. Material for sequencing was PBMCs. These receptor sequences come from a man aged 25 to 45 in good health and CMV-seronegative.

This clone turned up a few times. This chain joins TRBV6-5 and TRBJ2-1; D may be TRBD2 (5 bases). Trimming shortened V by 10 bases and J by 0 bases, and 10 bases separated the two germline ends. Per germline, CDR1 MNHEY and CDR2 SVGAGI. This CDR3 comprises 13 residues. The CDR3 here is CATRRDSYNEQFF. The CDR3 bases are TGTGCCACCCGCCGGGACTCCTACAATGAGCAGTTCTTC.

The chain is built from TRBV7-2 and TRBJ2-3; perhaps TRBD2 as D (5 bases). The V and J ends lost 5 bases and 6 bases respectively, with 9 bases between them. Germline V gene data show CDR1 as SGHTA and CDR2 as FQGNSA. There are 12 residues in the CDR3. CDR3 region: CASSPRGDTQYF. Written as DNA, the CDR3 is TGTGCCAGCAGCCCGAGAGGGGATACGCAGTATTTT.

The chain carries TRBV4-2 and TRBJ2-2, with 11 bases lining up with TRBD2. This CDR3 is built from 15 residues. J lost 6 bases, V lost 2 bases, and 2 bases had no gene match. The germline CDR1 and CDR2 sequences are LGHNA and YNFKEQ. The CDR3 region has the DNA TGTGCCAGCAGCCAAATAGCGGGGGGGCCCGGGGAGCTGTTTTTT. It encodes CASSQIAGGPGELFF.